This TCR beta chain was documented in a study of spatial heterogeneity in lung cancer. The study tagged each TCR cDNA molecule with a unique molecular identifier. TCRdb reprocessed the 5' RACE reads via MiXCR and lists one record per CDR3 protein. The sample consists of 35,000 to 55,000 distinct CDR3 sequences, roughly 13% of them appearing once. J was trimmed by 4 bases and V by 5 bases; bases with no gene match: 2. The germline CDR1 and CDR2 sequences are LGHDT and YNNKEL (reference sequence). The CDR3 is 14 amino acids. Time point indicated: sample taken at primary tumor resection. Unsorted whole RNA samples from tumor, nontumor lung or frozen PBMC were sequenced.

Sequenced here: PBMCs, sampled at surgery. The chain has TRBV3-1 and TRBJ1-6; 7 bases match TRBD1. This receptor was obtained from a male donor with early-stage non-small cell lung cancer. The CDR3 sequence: CASSSRGYNSPLHF. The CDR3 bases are TGTGCCAGCAGCAGCAGGGGGTATAATTCACCCCTCCACTTT.